This T cell receptor beta chain was sequenced in a study of OX40 agonist ivuxolimab in advanced cancers. Turning to the study itself: Dose-escalation subjects each had hepatocellular carcinoma, melanoma, renal cell or head and neck cancer. Study observations and caveats: Normalized T-cell clonal expansion was also low in a subset of nonresponders.

Using immunoSEQ multiplex PCR, the repertoire was profiled, and TCRdb retains in-frame clones only, with some absent. The sample shows about 78,000 clones, about 91% of them seen only once. The CDR3 covers 17 residues. J lost 3 bases, V lost 1 base, and 7 bases had no gene match. Germline V gene data show CDR1 as LNHNV and CDR2 as YYDKDF (reference sequence). About this clone: Antigen: not known.

This chain uses TRBV15 with TRBJ1-5; the match to TRBD1 covers 9 bases. This sequence originates from an adult with an advanced solid tumor such as melanoma, head and neck, liver or kidney cancer. This material consisted of CD4+ or CD8+ T cells sorted from blood, taken in a trial of the OX40 agonist ivuxolimab. The CDR3 region is CATSRGGTGRTNQPQHF. CDR3 sequence (DNA): TGTGCCACCAGCAGAGGGGGGACAGGGAGGACCAATCAGCCCCAGCATTTT. Filled out from reference TRBV15 and TRBJ1-5, the complete variable domain reads DAMVIQNPRYQVTQFGKPVTLSCSQTLNHNVMYWYQQKSSQAPKLLFHYYDKDFNNEADTPDNFQSRRPNTSFCFLDIRSPGLGDTAMYLCATSRGGTGRTNQPQHFGDGTRLSIL.